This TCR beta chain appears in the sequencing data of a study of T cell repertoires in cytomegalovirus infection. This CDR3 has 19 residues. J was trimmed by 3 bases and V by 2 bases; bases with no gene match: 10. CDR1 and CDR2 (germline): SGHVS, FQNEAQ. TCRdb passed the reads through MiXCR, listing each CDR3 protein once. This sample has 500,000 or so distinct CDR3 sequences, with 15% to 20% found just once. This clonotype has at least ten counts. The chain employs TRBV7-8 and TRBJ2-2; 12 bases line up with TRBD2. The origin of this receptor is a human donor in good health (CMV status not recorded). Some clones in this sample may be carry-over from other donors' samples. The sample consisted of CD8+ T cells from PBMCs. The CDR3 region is CASSLSLAGGPLDTGELFF. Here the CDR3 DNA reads TGTGCCAGCAGCTTAAGTCTAGCGGGGGGGCCTTTGGACACCGGGGAGCTGTTTTTT.